A single sample is the source of the 3 T cell receptor beta chains below, sequenced in a study of blood T cell repertoires in COVID-19. The assay was immunoSEQ multiplex PCR, and TCRdb's table has in-frame clones only and misses some. The table lists 200,000 to 250,000 clones, 86% of them singletons. The sequencing input was PBMCs or T cells enriched from blood (not recorded which). Receptor source: a woman aged 50 to 65 who had recovered from COVID-19.

The chain combines TRBV27 with TRBJ2-2; 8 positions match TRBD2. CDR1 and CDR2 from the germline V gene are MNHEY and SMNVEV (reference sequence). V lost 3 bases and J lost 5; bases outside the gene matches: 2. The CDR3 runs to 14 residues. CDR3 DNA: TGTGCCAGCAGTTTTTTAGCGGGGACCGGGGAGCTGTTTTTT. Translating gives CASSFLAGTGELFF.

This clone was counted once. The chain employs TRBV18 and TRBJ1-2; 9 positions match TRBD1. The CDR3 runs to 15 residues. In germline, CDR1 is KGHSH, CDR2 LQKENI. J lost 5 bases, V lost 6 bases, and 10 bases had no gene match. CDR3 DNA: TGTGCCAGCTCCCACCGGGACAGGGAATGGTATGGCTACACCTTC. Its translation: CASSHRDREWYGYTF.

The chain joins TRBV6-2 or TRBV6-3 to TRBJ1-6; D unresolved. The CDR3 consists of 14 residues. The V end lost 2 bases, the J end lost 9 bases, and 11 bases lay between the germline ends. The germline V gene has CDR1 MNHEY and CDR2 SVGEGT. The DNA of the CDR3 is TGTGCCAGCAGTTACCGCCAGGATCGTTCACCCCTCCACTTT. Its protein product is CASSYRQDRSPLHF.